Listed below are T cell receptor beta chains from one sample, sequenced in a study of Ad26.COV2.S vaccination and SARS-CoV-2 variants. Libraries were prepared by immunoSEQ multiplex PCR; TCRdb keeps only in-frame clonotypes and omits some of them. The repertoire includes some 420,000 clones, roughly 90% of them detected once, and 3.6% sits in the top ten. The sequencing here drew on peripheral blood, taken in a trial of Ad26.COV2.S vaccine versus placebo. All receptors come from a person between 18 and 65 years old who received the Ad26.COV2.S COVID-19 vaccine or a placebo. The CDR3 runs from the conserved cysteine through the conserved F or W. Each record gives: clone size, D gene, J gene, V gene, CDR3 DNA, CDR3 protein. The D gene is left open where the match is weak. Expanded clones get a size class; other rows say once, few or many, or leave the size out.

NA,NA,TRBJ1-2,TRBV2,TGTGCCAGCAGTGATTCCAGGGGCTATGGCTACACCTTC,CASSDSRGYGYTF
NA,NA,TRBJ2-1,TRBV20-1,TGCAGTGCTAGTGTAGGTAACAATGAGCAGTTCTTC,CSASVGNNEQFF
once,NA,TRBJ1-1,TRBV11-2,TGTGCCAGCAGCCCATGGACAGTCACTAACACTGAAGCTTTCTTT,CASSPWTVTNTEAFF
NA,NA,TRBJ1-1,TRBV27,TGTGCCAGCAGAGCGGACAGCTTGAACACTGAAGCTTTCTTT,CASRADSLNTEAFF
NA,TRBD1,TRBJ1-4,TRBV5-1,TGCGCCAGCAGCTTGGAAAATCGACAGGGGAGTGAAAAACTGTTTTTT,CASSLENRQGSEKLFF
NA,NA,TRBJ1-2,TRBV7-8,TGTGCCAGCAGCCCCACCCAGGGCTCGAAGGACTACACCTTC,CASSPTQGSKDYTF
NA,NA,TRBJ2-3,TRBV3-1/TRBV3-2,TGTGCCAGCAGCTACGGGTATGATACGCAGTATTTT,CASSYGYDTQYF
NA,NA,TRBJ2-7,TRBV5-1,TGCGCCAGCAGCTTGGAAGGGTATGGGGGCCTCGGCGAGCAGTACTTC,CASSLEGYGGLGEQYF
NA,NA,TRBJ2-1,TRBV5-1,TGCGCCAGCAGCTTGGGGTCAGGCAATGTGAGGGAGCAGTTCTTC,CASSLGSGNVREQFF
NA,NA,TRBJ2-7,TRBV7-9,TGTGCCAGCAGCTTCCCCGGGTTGGACGAGCAGTACTTC,CASSFPGLDEQYF
once,TRBD1,TRBJ1-1,TRBV6-6,TGTGCCAGCAGTCCCCGGGACAGGGGGGCCTATGAAGCTTTCTTT,CASSPRDRGAYEAFF
NA,NA,TRBJ2-7,TRBV14,TGTGCCAGCAGCCAAGGACGGTTTGGGGAGCAGTACTTC,CASSQGRFGEQYF
NA,NA,TRBJ1-6,TRBV14,TGTGCCAGCAGCCAAGCAAAGGTTCGGTATAATTCACCCCTCCACTTT,CASSQAKVRYNSPLHF
NA,NA,TRBJ2-7,TRBV7-3,TGTGCCAGCAGCTTAAGTGTACTAGGAGAGCAGTACTTC,CASSLSVLGEQYF
NA,NA,TRBJ1-2,TRBV27,TGTGCCAGCAGCCGAAGGACAGATGCCTTCTATGGCTACACCTTC,CASSRRTDAFYGYTF
NA,NA,TRBJ1-1,TRBV7-9,TGTGCCAGCAGCGCCGTTGGGGGTATGAACACTGAAGCTTTCTTT,CASSAVGGMNTEAFF
NA,NA,TRBJ1-1,TRBV6-5,TGTGCCAGCAGAAGGATCGAAGCTTTCTTT,CASRRIEAFF
NA,NA,TRBJ2-2,TRBV6-4,TGTGCCAGCAGAGGGACACTCTCCACCGGGGAGCTGTTTTTT,CASRGTLSTGELFF
NA,NA,TRBJ1-1,TRBV5-1,TGCGCCAGCAGCTTGGATTTAAACACTGAAGCTTTCTTT,CASSLDLNTEAFF
NA,TRBD2,TRBJ2-1,TRBV2,TGTGCCAGCAGAGCTCCGGGACTAGCGGGGGGTGGGACCTACAATGAGCAGTTCTTC,CASRAPGLAGGGTYNEQFF
NA,NA,TRBJ1-5,TRBV19,TGTGCCAGTAGTCGTCGTACAGTCAATCAGCCCCAGCATTTT,CASSRRTVNQPQHF
NA,TRBD2,TRBJ2-7,TRBV7-2,TGTGCCAGCAGCTTAGTGGGCGGGGGTAACCCCTACGAGCAGTACTTC,CASSLVGGGNPYEQYF
NA,NA,TRBJ2-1,TRBV12-3/TRBV12-4,TGTGCCAGCAGTTTAGCCCTGCCGGGGCAGTTCTTC,CASSLALPGQFF
NA,NA,TRBJ2-3,TRBV7-2,TGTGCCAGCAGCCTTCGGACGGTTAGCACAGATACGCAGTATTTT,CASSLRTVSTDTQYF
NA,NA,TRBJ1-2,TRBV29-1,TGCAGCGTCCGAGGGACGGACGCCTATGGCTACACCTTC,CSVRGTDAYGYTF
NA,NA,TRBJ2-1,TRBV27,TGTGCCAGCAGTTTAGAGACGCCCTACAATGAGCAGTTCTTC,CASSLETPYNEQFF
NA,NA,TRBJ1-4,TRBV13,TGTGCCAGCAGCTTGGATTCCAGGAGGGAAAAACTGTTTTTT,CASSLDSRREKLFF
NA,TRBD1,TRBJ1-4,TRBV28,TGTGCCAGCAGGGGGGACAGACCTAATGAAAAACTGTTTTTT,CASRGDRPNEKLFF
NA,NA,TRBJ2-7,TRBV5-1,TGCGCCAGCAGCTTCGGGACGGAGAATTCCTACGAGCAGTACTTC,CASSFGTENSYEQYF
NA,TRBD1,TRBJ2-3,TRBV11-2,TGTGCCAGCAGCTCCACCAACGGACAGGGGGCGACGCCAGATACGCAGTATTTT,CASSSTNGQGATPDTQYF
NA,TRBD1,TRBJ1-1,TRBV7-9,TGTGCCAGCAGCTTAGTCCGGCAGGGGGGGAACACTGAAGCTTTCTTT,CASSLVRQGGNTEAFF
NA,NA,TRBJ1-1,TRBV3-1/TRBV3-2,TGTGCCAGCAGCCTCGGGAGGTTTGAAGAAGCTTTCTTT,CASSLGRFEEAFF
NA,NA,TRBJ1-1,TRBV5-1,TGCGCCAGCAGCTTCATGACAGGGAACACTGAAGCTTTCTTT,CASSFMTGNTEAFF
once,NA,TRBJ2-5,TRBV4-3,TGCGCCAGCAGCCAAGGGATCCTAGGGGAGACCCAGTACTTC,CASSQGILGETQYF
NA,TRBD2,TRBJ2-1,TRBV28,TGTGCCAGCAGGCCCACACCGGGACTAGCGGGACCCAGCTCCTACAATGAGCAGTTCTTC,CASRPTPGLAGPSSYNEQFF
few,NA,TRBJ2-2,TRBV11-2,TGTGCCAGCAGCAGAGGCCCGAACACCGGGGAGCTGTTTTTT,CASSRGPNTGELFF
NA,TRBD1,TRBJ2-3,TRBV7-8,TGTGCCAGCAGCCCCCCGGGACAGATCACAGATACGCAGTATTTT,CASSPPGQITDTQYF
NA,NA,TRBJ2-1,TRBV7-8,TGTGCCAGCAGCTTAATGGGGCAGGCCACCTCCTACAATGAGCAGTTCTTC,CASSLMGQATSYNEQFF
NA,NA,TRBJ2-3,TRBV11-1,TGTGCCAGCAGCTTAAAGTTGGATACGCAGTATTTT,CASSLKLDTQYF
NA,TRBD2,TRBJ2-3,TRBV5-1,TGCGCCAGCAGGACTAGCGGTGCTCACACAGATACGCAGTATTTT,CASRTSGAHTDTQYF
NA,NA,TRBJ1-3,TRBV7-9,TGTGCCAGCAGCCCCCAGGATTTATTCTCTGGAAACACCATATATTTT,CASSPQDLFSGNTIYF
once,NA,TRBJ1-6,TRBV20-1,TGCAGTGCCCTCGCCCGCGAGACCCTCCACTTT,CSALARETLHF
few,TRBD1,TRBJ2-6,TRBV2,TGTGCCAGCTGGCCGGACAGGGGTTCTGGGGCCAACGTCCTGACTTTC,CASWPDRGSGANVLTF
NA,TRBD2,TRBJ2-2,TRBV4-3,TGCGCCAGCAGCCAAAGGGGCGGGGGGCTTGGCGGGGAGCTGTTTTTT,CASSQRGGGLGGELFF
NA,NA,TRBJ1-5,TRBV5-1,TGCGCCAGCAGCCCTTCGGGGCAGGGAAATCAGCCCCAGCATTTT,CASSPSGQGNQPQHF
NA,NA,TRBJ2-5,TRBV11-3,TGTGCCAGCAGCTTAAGCGGAACAGCAGAAGAGACCCAGTACTTC,CASSLSGTAEETQYF
NA,NA,TRBJ2-7,TRBV3-1/TRBV3-2,TGTGCCAGCAGCCAAGAGAGGGACCGCCTCTCCTACGAGCAGTACTTC,CASSQERDRLSYEQYF
NA,TRBD2,TRBJ2-5,TRBV5-1,TGCGCCAGCAGCCCGCGGGGGGTCCAAGAGACCCAGTACTTC,CASSPRGVQETQYF
NA,TRBD1,TRBJ1-2,TRBV3-1/TRBV3-2,TGTGCCAGCAGCCAAGTTTCCGGGACAGGCAGCACCTTC,CASSQVSGTGSTF
NA,NA,TRBJ1-1,TRBV21-1,TGTGCCAGCAGCAAAGCATCGGTACACTGGAACACTGAAGCTTTCTTT,CASSKASVHWNTEAFF
once,TRBD2,TRBJ2-5,TRBV2,TGTGCCAGCTCGAAAAGGCTAGCGGGGGTCTCAGAGACCCAGTACTTC,CASSKRLAGVSETQYF
NA,TRBD1,TRBJ2-7,TRBV6-2/TRBV6-3,TGTGCCAGCAGCCGGGGACAGGGTTACGAGCAGTACTTC,CASSRGQGYEQYF
NA,NA,TRBJ1-3,TRBV7-2,TGTGCCAGCAGCCTTGCACGAGCGGGGGGGACCATATATTTT,CASSLARAGGTIYF
few,TRBD1,TRBJ2-3,TRBV27,TGTGCCAGCAGAAGAGGGACAGTCACAGATACGCAGTATTTT,CASRRGTVTDTQYF
NA,NA,TRBJ2-7,TRBV14,TGTGCCAGCAGCCCTCTAGGGACCGGGAGTCCCTACGAGCAGTACTTC,CASSPLGTGSPYEQYF
once,NA,TRBJ1-1,TRBV7-2,TGTGCCAGTACCTTAAGTGGGGGTTACACTGAAGCTTTCTTT,CASTLSGGYTEAFF